These 17 T cell receptor beta chains originate from one sample sequenced in a study of early T cells in non-severe SARS-CoV-2 infection. Using its own MiXCR run on the 5' RACE reads, TCRdb lists one record per CDR3 protein. The sample consists of around 92,000 distinct CDR3 sequences, around 10% of them appearing once. Sequencing was carried out using whole blood. The receptor set was obtained from an adult who was a healthcare worker with PCR-confirmed SARS-CoV-2 infection or an uninfected control (not recorded which).

The rearrangement links TRBV4-1 to TRBJ2-2; D gene ambiguous. This CDR3 spans 17 amino acids. Germline CDR1 is MGHRA and CDR2 is YSYEKL. The V and J ends lost 0 bases and 4 bases respectively, with 15 bases between them. The CDR3 DNA sequence: TGCGCCAGCAGCCAAGATTGGGAAGGGCCGGGCACCGGGGAGCTGTTTTTT. As protein: CASSQDWEGPGTGELFF.

The CDR3 protein is CASSQASGSYNEQFF. The CDR3 region has the DNA TGTGCCAGCAGCCAGGCGAGCGGTTCCTACAATGAGCAGTTCTTC. The genes are TRBV3-1 and TRBJ2-1, with D perhaps matching TRBD2 (5 bases). Trimming removed 3 bases from V and 1 base from J, with 10 bases in between. Germline assignment: CDR1 LGHDT and CDR2 YNNKEL (reference sequence). CDR3 length equals 15 residues.

V and J are TRBV5-1 and TRBJ2-2, with D possibly matching TRBD2 (6 bases). Germline loops: CDR1 SGHRS, CDR2 YFSETQ. The CDR3 runs to 17 residues. Trimming took 4 bases from V and 3 from J, leaving 19 bases between them. The DNA for the CDR3 is TGCGCCAGCAGCGAGGGACCAAGGGGCGGGGACACCGGGGAGCTGTTTTTT. This encodes CASSEGPRGGDTGELFF.

This clonotype occurred many times. V gene TRBV18 combines with J gene TRBJ1-1; D remains unclear. The CDR3 is made up of 13 amino acids. The germline V gene encodes CDR1 KGHSH and CDR2 LQKENI. Trimming took off 3 bases at V and 1 base at J, with 6 bases between the two ends. The CDR3 nucleotides read TGTGCCAGCTCACCGAACGGGAACACTGAAGCTTTCTTT. Translation: CASSPNGNTEAFF.

The chain carries TRBV20-1 and TRBJ2-3; 7 bases are shared with TRBD2. Germline values: CDR1 DFQATT, CDR2 SNEGSKA (reference sequence). The CDR3 extends over 14 amino acids. J lost 2 bases, V lost 3 bases, and 5 bases had no gene match. The CDR3, as DNA: TGCAGTGCTAGCGGGAGGAACCCCACAGATACGCAGTATTTT. Its translation is CSASGRNPTDTQYF.

The chain couples TRBV12-5 to TRBJ2-1, with D maybe TRBD2 (5 bases). V shed 1 base and J shed 11 bases, with 12 bases lying between them. CDR3 length equals 13 residues. Germline CDR1 reads LGHNT; CDR2 reads FRNRAP. CDR3 DNA: TGTGCTAGTGGTTTGGAACCGGGGATGCAGCAGTTCTTC. Protein: CASGLEPGMQQFF.

This clonotype was seen ten or more times. This rearrangement joins TRBV5-1 to TRBJ2-5, with D possibly being TRBD2 (6 bases). CDR3 length: 17 amino acids. Trimming removed 2 bases from V and 1 base from J, with 18 bases in between. Germline V gene sequence: CDR1 SGHRS, CDR2 YFSETQ. DNA of the CDR3: TGCGCCAGCAGCTTATCACTAGCCGGAGACATCCAAGAGACCCAGTACTTC. Its protein is CASSLSLAGDIQETQYF. The full variable domain, rest sourced from reference TRBV5-1 and TRBJ2-5, is KAGVTQTPRYLIKTRGQQVTLSCSPISGHRSVSWYQQTPGQGLQFLFEYFSETQRNKGNFPGRFSGRQFSNSRSEMNVSTLELGDSALYLCASSLSLAGDIQETQYFGPGTRLLVL.

The chain has TRBV30 and TRBJ1-1; no reliable D call. The CDR3 sequence is 13 residues long. Germline V gives CDR1 GTSNPN, CDR2 SVGIG (reference sequence). Trimming removed 0 bases from V and 1 base from J, with 6 bases in between. CDR3 nucleotide sequence: TGTGCCTGGAGTGTAGGGCAGAACACTGAAGCTTTCTTT. Amino acids: CAWSVGQNTEAFF.

This clonotype was seen more than once but under ten times. The chain employs TRBV20-1 and TRBJ1-6; no clear D. V lost 1 base and J 6 bases, leaving 4 bases between the germline ends. Germline V gene data show CDR1 as DFQATT and CDR2 as SNEGSKA (reference sequence). The CDR3 totals 12 residues. CDR3 region: CSARVRNSPLHF. CDR3 in DNA: TGCAGTGCTAGAGTCCGTAATTCACCCCTCCACTTT.

This clonotype was observed a handful of times. The chain couples TRBV7-9 to TRBJ1-4; D ambiguous. Germline CDR1 is SEHNR and CDR2 is FQNEAQ (reference sequence). The V end was cut by 4 bases, the J end by 4 bases, with 13 bases between. The CDR3 has 15 amino acids. The CDR3 nucleotides are TGTGCCAGCAGCTCCCCGCCCGGATATAATGAAAAACTGTTTTTT. Translation: CASSSPPGYNEKLFF.

This clonotype showed up many times. The chain is built from TRBV12-3 or TRBV12-4 and TRBJ1-3, with 7 bases that match TRBD1. The CDR3 totals 15 residues. The V segment lost 6 bases and the J segment 8 bases; nucleotides outside the gene matches: 13. The CDR3 DNA reads as TGTGCCAGCAGGAGACGACAGGGTGTTTTGGACACCATATATTTT. Its protein is CASRRRQGVLDTIYF.

This clonotype was recorded many times. The CDR3, as DNA: TGCAGCGTCGGTGGGGTAAACACCGGGGAGCTGTTTTTT. This gives the protein CSVGGVNTGELFF. This chain uses TRBV29-1 with TRBJ2-2; D remains ambiguous. Germline CDR1 reads SQVTM; CDR2 reads ANQGSEA. The CDR3 consists of 13 residues. The V and J ends lost 6 bases and 2 bases respectively, with 10 bases between them.

This clonotype showed up many times. The gene calls are TRBV27 and TRBJ1-2, with no clear D. The CDR3 totals 12 residues. The germline V gene has CDR1 MNHEY and CDR2 SMNVEV (reference sequence). Trimming cost V 2 bases and J 8 bases, with 9 bases left between them. CDR3 protein: CASSLAGYGYTF. CDR3 bases: TGTGCCAGCAGTTTAGCTGGGTACGGCTACACCTTC.

This clonotype was found many times. J is TRBJ2-3 and V is TRBV11-1, with D uncertain. Trimming removed 2 bases from V and 0 bases from J, with 9 bases in between. This CDR3 has 15 residues. The germline CDR1 and CDR2 sequences are SGHAT and FQDESV (reference sequence). Written as DNA, the CDR3 is TGTGCCAGCAGCTTAAGGTTGAGGAGCACAGATACGCAGTATTTT. It is translated as CASSLRLRSTDTQYF.

The chain combines TRBV7-9 with TRBJ2-3; D is unclear. This CDR3 spans 12 amino acids. Germline V gives CDR1 SEHNR, CDR2 FQNEAQ (reference sequence). The ends were cut back, 5 bases at V and 2 bases at J, with 5 bases in the middle. CDR3: CASSRNTDTQYF. As DNA, the CDR3 is TGTGCCAGCAGCCGGAACACAGATACGCAGTATTTT.

The J gene is TRBJ2-5, the V gene TRBV2; D is tentatively TRBD1 or TRBD2 (5 bases each). CDR1 and CDR2 from the germline V gene are SNHLY and FYNNEI. Deletions cut 11 bases from V and 0 bases from J, with 13 bases between. This CDR3 comprises 13 residues. CDR3 DNA: TGTGCCTGTGCGGGCAGGGACCAAGAGACCCAGTACTTC. Encoded protein: CACAGRDQETQYF. The full variable domain, with the rest looked up from reference TRBV2 and TRBJ2-5, is EPEVTQTPSHQVTQMGQEVILRCVPISNHLYFYWYRQILGQKVEFLVSFYNNEISEKSEIFDDQFSVERPDGSNFTLKIRSTKLEDSAMYFCACAGRDQETQYFGPGTRLLVL.

The V call is TRBV28, the J call TRBJ2-6; TRBD1 matches at 7 bases. Germline V gene sequence: CDR1 MDHEN, CDR2 SYDVKM. V gave up 5 bases and J gave up 0 bases; unmatched junction bases: 4. The CDR3 covers 16 residues. The CDR3 protein is CASSDGQASGANVLTF. In DNA form, the CDR3 reads TGTGCCAGCAGTGACGGACAGGCCTCTGGGGCCAACGTCCTGACTTTC.